One and the same sample provided the 5 T cell receptor beta chains below, sequenced in a study of shared clonotypes between healthy human individuals. Some clones are missing from TCRdb's copy, which holds only in-frame ones; the method was immunoSEQ multiplex PCR. The data contain some 2,000,000 clones, around 95% of them seen just once; the ten biggest clones take up less than 0.15%. Material for sequencing was naive CD4+ T cells sorted from blood. Documented subset: CD45RA+ positively selected. Every receptor here comes from a young man in good health.

The gene calls are TRBV4-1 and TRBJ2-5, with TRBD2 identical over 7 bases. CDR3 length equals 19 residues. With 4 bases clipped from V and 5 bases from J, the junction kept 22 bases outside the gene matches. Germline V gives CDR1 MGHRA, CDR2 YSYEKL. The CDR3 region has the DNA TGCGCCAGCAGCCCGTGGGACGGATTAGGGCGGGGGACTGGGGAGACCCAGTACTTC. The encoded protein is CASSPWDGLGRGTGETQYF.

The chain has TRBV28 and TRBJ2-7; maybe TRBD2 (6 bases). Trimming pared 4 bases from V and 6 bases from J, leaving 10 bases between. The CDR3 extends over 12 amino acids. The V gene's germline CDR1 is MDHEN and CDR2 SYDVKM. CDR3 nucleotides: TGTGCCAGCAGTTCGGGGGATAGCGAGCAGTACTTC. Protein: CASSSGDSEQYF.

This clone was found once. Its ends do not fully match the called genes, so a read error is possible. This chain joins TRBV10-3 and TRBJ1-1, with D unresolved. CDR1 ENHRY and CDR2 SYGVKD come from the germline V gene. The CDR3 covers 13 residues. CDR3 nucleotides: TGTGCCATCAGTCAGTCCCTGATGGCTGAAGCTTTCTTT. Residues: CAISQSLMAEAFF.

The chain uses TRBV5-4 and TRBJ1-2, with D maybe TRBD1 (5 bases). In germline, CDR1 is SGHNT, CDR2 YYREEE (reference sequence). Trimming removed 4 bases from V and 3 bases from J, with 16 bases in between. The CDR3 consists of 15 residues. The CDR3 sequence: CASSPPGDLHYGYTF. In DNA form, the CDR3 reads TGTGCCAGCAGCCCACCCGGGGACCTACACTATGGCTACACCTTC.

The rearrangement joins TRBV29-1 to TRBJ2-1; 9 nucleotides agree with TRBD2. Germline V gene lookup returns CDR1 SQVTM and CDR2 ANQGSEA. The CDR3 sequence is 12 residues long. Trimming took 7 bases from V and 8 from J; bases not matched to a gene: 6. The CDR3 loop reads CSARTSVDEQFF. The CDR3 DNA is TGCAGCGCTCGGACTAGCGTGGATGAGCAGTTCTTC.